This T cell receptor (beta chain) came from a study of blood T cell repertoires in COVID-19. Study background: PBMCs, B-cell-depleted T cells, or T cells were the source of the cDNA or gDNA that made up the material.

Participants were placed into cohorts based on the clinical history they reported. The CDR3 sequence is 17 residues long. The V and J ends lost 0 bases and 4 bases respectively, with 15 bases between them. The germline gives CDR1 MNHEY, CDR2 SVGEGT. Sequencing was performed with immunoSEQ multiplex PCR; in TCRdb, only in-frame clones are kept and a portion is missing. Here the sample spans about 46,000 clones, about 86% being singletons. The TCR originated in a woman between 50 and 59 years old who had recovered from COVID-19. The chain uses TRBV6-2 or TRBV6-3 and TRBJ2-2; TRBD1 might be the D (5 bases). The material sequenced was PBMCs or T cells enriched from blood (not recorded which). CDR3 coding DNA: TGTGCCAGCAGTTACTCGGGGCTCGCATCATCCACCGGGGAGCTGTTTTTT. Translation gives CASSYSGLASSTGELFF.